Sequencing of this T cell receptor (beta chain) was carried out in a study of cytomegalovirus exposure and HLA in healthy donors. Overall study: A subsequent analysis stated that the 110 or so validation repertoires were run on the same platform as the roughly 670 first-cohort repertoires. Overall study findings and caveats: The study listed approximately 160 cytomegalovirus-associated TCR beta chains. Later, an analysis found that TCR clusters from the first cohort tended to co-occur in the 110 or so validation repertoires. The classifier was said to identify cytomegalovirus status with high specificity and sensitivity.

V gave up 0 bases and J gave up 5 bases; unmatched junction bases: 13. This CDR3 spans 17 amino acids. CDR1 and CDR2 from the germline V gene are SGDLS and YYNGEE. As to this clone: Its antigen remains unidentified.

Assay: immunoSEQ multiplex PCR; the TCRdb copy retains only in-frame clones and omits some. The table includes 21,000 or so clones, 95% to 97% detected once. The chain is built from TRBV9 and TRBJ2-5; 7 nucleotides match TRBD1. Sequences were obtained from PBMCs. The clonotype comes from a young man in good health and CMV-seropositive. The CDR3 DNA reads as TGTGCCAGCAGCGTAGGTCTGGGACAGCCGGCGGTGGAGACCCAGTACTTC. Amino acid sequence: CASSVGLGQPAVETQYF. Full variable domain (rest looked up from reference TRBV9 and TRBJ2-5): DSGVTQTPKHLITATGQRVTLRCSPRSGDLSVYWYQQSLDQGLQFLIQYYNGEERAKGNILERFSAQQFPDLHSELNLSSLELGDSALYFCASSVGLGQPAVETQYFGPGTRLLVL.